The entry below gives a single T cell receptor (beta chain) sequence along with its context. Its antigen is as yet unknown. This record belongs to a study of T cell responses to AZD1222 COVID-19 vaccine. Looked up from germline, CDR1 is MNHNY and CDR2 is SVGAGI (reference sequence). Trimming left V 2 bases short and J 2 bases short, with 9 bases between. The CDR3 extends over 15 amino acids. Findings and limits, study-wide: Sampling that yielded the repertoires occurred only after the peak T cell response. Two AZD1222 administrations were followed by greater Spike-specific TCR breadth and depth. Among those given AZD1222, only six were seropositive at baseline.

The table came from immunoSEQ multiplex PCR; TCRdb's copy has only in-frame clones and leaves some out. The sample has 170,000 or so clones; roughly 93% are singletons. This TCR derives from an adult in good health. The chain combines TRBV6-6 with TRBJ1-4; no clear D gene. Sequenced material: peripheral blood, taken on day 0 of AZD1222 vaccination. The CDR3 spells CASSYLFRTNEKLFF. The CDR3 region has the DNA TGTGCCAGCAGTTACCTATTTAGGACTAATGAAAAACTGTTTTTT.